The rows below give T cell receptor beta chains drawn from one sample of a study of CD8 T cells in Susac syndrome. TCRdb re-called the immunoSEQ multiplex PCR reads with MiXCR, one entry per CDR3 protein. The sample includes around 180,000 distinct CDR3 sequences, around 94% of them seen just once. The sample comprised CD4+ T cells from PBMCs. The receptor set was obtained from a human donor with Susac syndrome. Each CDR3 is given with its conserved first and last residue. The D gene is left open where the match is weak.

D gene	V gene	J gene	CDR3 protein	CDR3 DNA
-	TRBV4-3	TRBJ2-3	CASSLTVGTDTQYF	TGCGCCAGCAGCCTCACCGTGGGCACAGATACGCAGTATTTT
-	TRBV5-4	TRBJ2-5	CASSLQLETQYF	TGTGCCAGCAGCTTACAACTGGAGACCCAGTACTTC
-	TRBV12-3/TRBV12-4	TRBJ2-1	CASNLLGSYNEQFF	TGTGCCAGCAACCTCCTGGGCTCCTACAATGAGCAGTTCTTC
-	TRBV18	TRBJ2-4	CASSPEQAKNIQYF	TGTGCCAGCTCACCAGAGCAGGCCAAAAACATTCAGTACTTC
-	TRBV29-1	TRBJ2-5	CSVAVIETQYF	TGCAGCGTCGCAGTCATTGAGACCCAGTACTTC
-	TRBV11-2	TRBJ1-1	CASSPFTEAFF	TGTGCCAGCAGTCCTTTCACTGAAGCTTTCTTT
-	TRBV27	TRBJ2-3	CASSLFSTDTQYF	TGTGCCAGCAGTTTATTTAGCACAGATACGCAGTATTTT
-	TRBV9	TRBJ1-2	CASSVYTVSNQYGYTF	TGTGCCAGCAGCGTCTACACCGTTTCCAACCAATATGGCTACACCTTC
TRBD2	TRBV5-4	TRBJ2-7	CASSLWPGTTSISYEQYF	TGTGCCAGCAGCTTGTGGCCCGGGACTACCTCGATCTCCTACGAGCAGTACTTC
TRBD1	TRBV3-1	TRBJ2-1	CASSLPKAKQGEFF	TGTGCCAGCTCTCTACCGAAAGCGAAACAGGGGGAGTTCTTC
-	TRBV15	TRBJ2-4	CATSREGALDIQYF	TGTGCCACCAGCAGAGAGGGGGCTCTGGACATTCAGTACTTC
-	TRBV2	TRBJ1-5	CASSPGVRQPQHF	TGTGCCAGCAGTCCGGGGGTCCGTCAGCCCCAGCATTTT